The subject of this entry is one TCR beta chain. The antigen is not known. Losses at the gene ends were 0 bases for V and 4 bases for J; bases not matched to a gene: 5. Germline V gives CDR1 SGDLS, CDR2 YYNGEE. The CDR3 is 15 residues long. Healthy bone marrow donors formed the donor group. The PCR ran on 60 Vbeta and 13 Jbeta primers. Measured with immunoSEQ multiplex PCR; TCRdb has only the in-frame clones, and not every one. The repertoire has around 170,000 clones, roughly 80% of them found once; the top ten carry approximately 0.74%. The data belong to a study of cytomegalovirus exposure and HLA in healthy donors. Findings and limits, study-wide: Immune exposure information comprised only CMV serostatus. Later analysis suggested most CMV-associated TCR beta chains were HLA-restricted.

The V call is TRBV9, the J call TRBJ1-2, with 8 bases identical to TRBD1. This receptor was identified in a woman aged 18-29 years in good health and CMV-seronegative. The specimen sequenced was PBMCs. CDR3 nucleotide sequence: TGTGCCAGCAGCGTAGGGACAGGGCCCCTCTATGGCTACACCTTC. Translating gives CASSVGTGPLYGYTF.